Sequencing of this T cell receptor (beta chain) was carried out in a study of coeliac disease. At the level of the study: Refractory type I patients had normal intraepithelial cells despite over 12 months' diet failure. Study results and caveats: Active celiac intraepithelial and lamina propria samples had lower TRB and TRG clonality than control samples.

Germline values: CDR1 SGHDT, CDR2 YYEEEE. The CDR3 runs 16 residues. Trimming left V 4 bases short and J 4 bases short, with 20 bases between. Data came from immunoSEQ multiplex PCR; TCRdb stores just in-frame clones and leaves some out. The repertoire holds more than 7,500 clones, around three fifths seen once, with over 7.5% in the top ten. Comments on this clone: What it recognizes is unknown.

The rearrangement links TRBV5-6 to TRBJ1-2; D unresolved. This sequence was found in a woman in her sixties or seventies with celiac disease. Sample: intraepithelial lymphocytes from the gut. The DNA of the CDR3 is TGTGCCAGCAGCCTTCCCCACCCCGGGGTAATCTATGGCTACACCTTC. It translates to CASSLPHPGVIYGYTF.